This T cell receptor (beta chain) came from a study of identical twins. TCRdb independently ran MiXCR on the 5' RACE reads; one entry per CDR3 protein. The sample contains 250,000 to 300,000 distinct CDR3 sequences, roughly 8.7% of which appear only once. The V end lost 5 bases, the J end lost 0 bases, and 18 bases lay between the germline ends. Germline V gene lookup returns CDR1 SGHVS and CDR2 FNYEAQ. The CDR3 runs 17 residues. This sample was shared with a second study, whose subject was yellow fever vaccine responses in identical twins.

The chain joins TRBV7-6 to TRBJ2-3; D is perhaps TRBD1 (6 bases). The source of this sequence is a woman younger than 35 in good health. Sequenced: CD8+ T cells sorted from blood. The CDR3 loop is CASSTYLDSTSTDTQYF. In DNA form, the CDR3 reads TGTGCCAGCAGCACGTATTTGGACAGCACTAGCACAGATACGCAGTATTTT.